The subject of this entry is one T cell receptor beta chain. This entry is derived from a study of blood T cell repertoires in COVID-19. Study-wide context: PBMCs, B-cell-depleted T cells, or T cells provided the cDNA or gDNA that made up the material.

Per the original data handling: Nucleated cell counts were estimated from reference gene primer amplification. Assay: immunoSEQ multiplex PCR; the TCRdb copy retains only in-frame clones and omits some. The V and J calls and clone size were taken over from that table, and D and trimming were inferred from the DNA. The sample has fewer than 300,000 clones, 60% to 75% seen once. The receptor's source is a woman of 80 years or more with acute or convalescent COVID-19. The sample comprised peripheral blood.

The chain's CDR3 is CASRELSNSPLHF. The CDR3 region has the DNA TGTGCCAGCAGAGAATTATCGAATTCACCCCTCCACTTT. This chain connects TRBV2 to TRBJ1-6; D unclear. CDR3 size: 13 residues. Trimming removed 6 bases at V and 7 bases at J, with 10 bases between. The V gene's germline CDR1 is SNHLY and CDR2 FYNNEI.